A selection of T cell receptor beta chains follows, all from one sample in a study of T cells in Graves' hyperthyroidism and ophthalmopathy. Each CDR3 protein is one row after TCRdb ran MiXCR on the multiplex PCR reads. The sample holds 400,000 or so distinct CDR3 sequences, approximately 14% seen once. The specimen was blood. Receptor source: a woman under 40 with Graves' ophthalmopathy. The CDR3 runs from the conserved cysteine through the conserved F or W. A D gene is named only where the DNA matches it firmly. The size field is filled for only some rows; it gives once, few, many or a size class.

DNA | CDR3 | V | D | J | size
TGCAGCGCATCTAGCGGGGGGCCCATGGGAACAGATACGCAGTATTTT | CSASSGGPMGTDTQYF | TRBV29-1 | TRBD2 | TRBJ2-3 | NA
TGTGCCAGCAGGAACAGGTATGCTGAAGCTCTCTTT | CASRNRYAEALF | TRBV7-9 | NA | TRBJ1-1 | few
TGTGCCAGCAGCTACCGGGTCCATTACGAGCAGTACTTC | CASSYRVHYEQYF | TRBV5-5 | NA | TRBJ2-7 | many
TGTGCCAGCAGCCCTTTTGGGGGGGTGAACACTGAAGCTTTCTTT | CASSPFGGVNTEAFF | TRBV5-6 | NA | TRBJ1-1 | NA
TGCGCCAGCAGCCAAGAAAAGGGCAGCAATCAGCCCCAGCATTTT | CASSQEKGSNQPQHF | TRBV4-1 | NA | TRBJ1-5 | once
TGTGCCAGCAGTTTTGATCGTGGGAGCTATGGCTACACCTTC | CASSFDRGSYGYTF | TRBV28 | NA | TRBJ1-2 | many
TGTGCCAGCAGTGAATTATCGGGAGAATATGGCTACACCTTC | CASSELSGEYGYTF | TRBV6-1 | NA | TRBJ1-2 | many
TGTGCCAGCAGTTTCACACCTAATGAGCAGTTCTTC | CASSFTPNEQFF | TRBV12-3/TRBV12-4 | NA | TRBJ2-1 | many
TGTGCCACCAGCAGAGGACAGGAGAATTCACCCCTCCACTTT | CATSRGQENSPLHF | TRBV15 | NA | TRBJ1-6 | many
TGTGCCAGCAGTTTGCAAGGGACTGGAAACACCATATATTTT | CASSLQGTGNTIYF | TRBV12-3/TRBV12-4 | NA | TRBJ1-3 | many
TGCGCCAGCAGCCAAGAAATGATAGCCGAAGCGGCCGAAGCTTTCTTT | CASSQEMIAEAAEAFF | TRBV4-1 | NA | TRBJ1-1 | many
TGTGCCAGCGTAGGGGAGCTTTATGGCTACACCTTC | CASVGELYGYTF | TRBV2 | NA | TRBJ1-2 | many
TGTGCCACCCGGGGGGGCGGCTCCTATAATTCACCCCTCCACTTT | CATRGGGSYNSPLHF | TRBV6-1 | NA | TRBJ1-6 | NA
TGTGCCAGTAAGCAGGAATACAATGAGCAGTTCTTC | CASKQEYNEQFF | TRBV19 | NA | TRBJ2-1 | few
TGTGCCACCAGTGATTTCCACCCGGGACAGGGGGCTGAAGAGACCCAGTACTTC | CATSDFHPGQGAEETQYF | TRBV24-1 | TRBD1 | TRBJ2-5 | NA
TGTGCCAGCAGCCTAATCAGGGGGCGCAACGGCTATGGCTACACCTTC | CASSLIRGRNGYGYTF | TRBV11-2 | TRBD1 | TRBJ1-2 | many
TGTGCCAGCAGTTACTCCCCCGGTGGGACCCAGTACTTC | CASSYSPGGTQYF | TRBV6-6 | NA | TRBJ2-5 | many
TGTGCCAGCAGCTCCGGGACAGGGCTCGGTCAGCCCCAGCATTTT | CASSSGTGLGQPQHF | TRBV7-6 | TRBD1 | TRBJ1-5 | many
TGCAGTGCTAGAGAGGAGGAATCGATCTATAATTCACCCCTCCACTTT | CSAREEESIYNSPLHF | TRBV20-1 | NA | TRBJ1-6 | many
TGCAGTGCTAGTTGGTACAGCCGCACAGATACGCAGTATTTT | CSASWYSRTDTQYF | TRBV20-1 | NA | TRBJ2-3 | many
TGTGCCGGCAGTTCCCCACAGGGTCCTGCAGAGACCCAGTACTTC | CAGSSPQGPAETQYF | TRBV12-3/TRBV12-4 | NA | TRBJ2-5 | NA
TGTGCCAGCAGCTTAGCGCCACAGGGGAACACCGGGGAGCTGTTTTTT | CASSLAPQGNTGELFF | TRBV7-2 | NA | TRBJ2-2 | NA
TGCGCCAGCAGTTTGGGCTCCCAAGAGACCCAGTACTTC | CASSLGSQETQYF | TRBV7-3 | NA | TRBJ2-5 | many
TGCAGTGCTAGTGATCGTACTAATGAAAAACTGTTTTTT | CSASDRTNEKLFF | TRBV20-1 | NA | TRBJ1-4 | few
TGTGCCACTCCCCGGGGGCCCAACACTGAAGCTTTCTTT | CATPRGPNTEAFF | TRBV28 | NA | TRBJ1-1 | NA
TGTGCCAGCAGTTTAACAGAGCTGAACACTGAAGCTTTCTTT | CASSLTELNTEAFF | TRBV28 | NA | TRBJ1-1 | many